One and the same sample provided the 14 T cell receptor beta chains below, sequenced in a study of blood T cell repertoires in COVID-19. The protocol was immunoSEQ multiplex PCR, while the TCRdb copy is restricted to in-frame clones and leaves out a portion. The data hold approximately 140,000 clones, with over 75% observed a single time. The sequenced sample was peripheral blood. The receptors stem from a human donor in a cohort sampled during active COVID-19.

The chain recombines TRBV7-2 with TRBJ2-7, with TRBD1 as a possible D gene (5 bases). The CDR3 sequence is 14 residues long. Germline CDR1 is SGHTA and CDR2 is FQGNSA. V was shortened by 2 bases and J by 4 bases, with 12 bases between the two germline ends. The CDR3 here is CASSLRAGQYEQYF. The DNA for the CDR3 is TGTGCCAGCAGCTTACGTGCAGGGCAGTACGAGCAGTACTTC.

The chain combines TRBV7-8 with TRBJ2-3; 11 positions agree with TRBD2. The CDR3 extends over 18 amino acids. Germline CDR1 SGHVS, CDR2 FQNEAQ. J lost 0 bases, V lost 5 bases, and 10 bases had no gene match. The CDR3 is CASSPGIAGGDSTDTQYF. CDR3 DNA: TGTGCCAGCAGCCCCGGGATAGCGGGGGGGGATAGCACAGATACGCAGTATTTT.

The chain joins TRBV5-1 to TRBJ1-1; possibly TRBD1 for D (5 bases). From germline, CDR1 is SGHRS and CDR2 YFSETQ. Trimming pared 6 bases from V and 5 bases from J, leaving 20 bases between. This CDR3 contains 15 residues. CDR3 amino acids: CASTRMDPGRTEAFF. The CDR3 nucleotides are TGCGCCAGCACCCGAATGGATCCAGGGAGGACTGAAGCTTTCTTT.

The chain is built from TRBV9 and TRBJ2-7; 8 bases are shared with TRBD1. With 3 bases clipped from V and 2 bases from J, the junction kept 4 bases outside the gene matches. CDR1 is SGDLS, CDR2 YYNGEE, per germline. This CDR3 spans 14 amino acids. The CDR3 is CASSARDRPYEQYF. Written as DNA, the CDR3 is TGTGCCAGCAGCGCCCGGGACAGGCCCTACGAGCAGTACTTC.

The rearrangement joins TRBV29-1 to TRBJ2-7; 10 bases fit TRBD1. After removal of 7 bases from V and 6 bases from J, the junction contained 12 bases not matched to a gene. The CDR3 sequence is 14 residues long. The V gene's germline CDR1 is SQVTM and CDR2 ANQGSEA. The CDR3 DNA follows: TGCAGCGCTAGGGGACAGGGGAGTTCTGGCGAGCAGTACTTC. Translation: CSARGQGSSGEQYF.

The chain is built from TRBV7-9 and TRBJ2-5; TRBD1 agrees at 7 bases. The CDR3 sequence is 16 residues long. The ends lost 4 bases at V and 5 bases at J; junction bases unmatched: 13. Germline CDR1 reads SEHNR; CDR2 reads FQNEAQ (reference sequence). This chain's CDR3 is CASSSTQTGFRETQYF. CDR3 nucleotides: TGTGCCAGCAGCTCTACCCAGACAGGGTTTCGGGAGACCCAGTACTTC.

With regard to this clone: Additional DNA sequences in this sample encode the identical CDR3. The CDR3 DNA follows: TGTGCCAGCAGTTTACTTAGGGGCTGGAACTATGGCTACACCTTC. Its protein is CASSLLRGWNYGYTF. The chain joins TRBV28 to TRBJ1-2; possibly TRBD1 for D (5 bases). CDR1 is MDHEN, CDR2 SYDVKM, per germline. This CDR3 has 15 residues. V lost 2 bases and J 2 bases, leaving 12 bases between the germline ends.

A note on this clone: Within the sample, other DNA sequences also encode this same CDR3. V is TRBV9 and J is TRBJ1-2; tentative D call: TRBD1 (6 bases). The CDR3 is 15 amino acids. Trimming took 0 bases from V and 0 from J, leaving 9 bases between them. Per the germline V gene, CDR1 is SGDLS and CDR2 is YYNGEE. The CDR3 DNA sequence: TGTGCCAGCAGCGTAGAGCAGGGGCCTAACTATGGCTACACCTTC. Its protein product is CASSVEQGPNYGYTF.

The chain is built from TRBV4-2 and TRBJ1-5, with D uncertain. V lost 0 bases to trimming and J lost 7 bases, with 13 bases between them. Germline CDR1 and CDR2: LGHNA and YNFKEQ. The CDR3 has 15 residues. CDR3 coding DNA: TGTGCCAGCAGCCAAGAGGCGCCTTCCGGGCAGCCCCAGCATTTT. Encoded protein: CASSQEAPSGQPQHF.

The rearrangement uses TRBV7-2 and TRBJ2-2; D remains ambiguous. The CDR3 spans 14 residues. Germline V gives CDR1 SGHTA, CDR2 FQGNSA. V was shortened by 7 bases and J by 6 bases, with 15 bases between the two germline ends. Here the CDR3 DNA reads TGTGCCAGCAACCCCCAGAGGCTCGCCGGGGAGCTGTTTTTT. Translated, it gives CASNPQRLAGELFF.

This clone was observed a few times. The chain couples TRBV20-1 to TRBJ2-7; 7 positions agree with TRBD1. V lost 5 bases, J lost 6 bases, and 16 bases stayed unmatched. The CDR3 is 15 amino acids. Looked up from germline, CDR1 is DFQATT and CDR2 is SNEGSKA (reference sequence). This chain's CDR3 is CSAGGGQPGWGEQYF. In nucleotides, the CDR3 is TGCAGTGCTGGTGGGGGACAGCCCGGCTGGGGCGAGCAGTACTTC.

The CDR3 DNA follows: TGTGCCAGTAGTAGCGGGAGGTTTTACGAGCAGTACTTC. This gives the protein CASSSGRFYEQYF. J is TRBJ2-7 and V is TRBV19; the match to TRBD2 covers 8 bases. The germline V gene encodes CDR1 LNHDA and CDR2 SQIVND (reference sequence). V was clipped by 4 bases and J by 4 bases; unmatched bases: 3. The CDR3 loop spans 13 amino acids.

V usage is TRBV11-1 and J usage is TRBJ2-5, with TRBD2 matching 7 bases. Germline CDR1 SGHAT, CDR2 FQDESV (reference sequence). Trimming took 7 bases from V and 7 from J; bases not matched to a gene: 18. The CDR3 covers 16 residues. Here the CDR3 reads CASTKKDRGSNPTQYF. CDR3 nucleotide sequence: TGTGCCAGCACGAAAAAGGATCGCGGGAGCAACCCGACCCAGTACTTC.

The gene calls are TRBV7-9 and TRBJ2-7; no firm D call. CDR1 is SEHNR, CDR2 FQNEAQ, per germline (reference sequence). The CDR3 runs 14 residues. Trimming took 1 base from V and 6 from J, leaving 13 bases between them. This CDR3 is CASSLGMPVIEQYF. Written as DNA, the CDR3 is TGTGCCAGCAGCTTAGGAATGCCGGTAATCGAGCAGTACTTC.